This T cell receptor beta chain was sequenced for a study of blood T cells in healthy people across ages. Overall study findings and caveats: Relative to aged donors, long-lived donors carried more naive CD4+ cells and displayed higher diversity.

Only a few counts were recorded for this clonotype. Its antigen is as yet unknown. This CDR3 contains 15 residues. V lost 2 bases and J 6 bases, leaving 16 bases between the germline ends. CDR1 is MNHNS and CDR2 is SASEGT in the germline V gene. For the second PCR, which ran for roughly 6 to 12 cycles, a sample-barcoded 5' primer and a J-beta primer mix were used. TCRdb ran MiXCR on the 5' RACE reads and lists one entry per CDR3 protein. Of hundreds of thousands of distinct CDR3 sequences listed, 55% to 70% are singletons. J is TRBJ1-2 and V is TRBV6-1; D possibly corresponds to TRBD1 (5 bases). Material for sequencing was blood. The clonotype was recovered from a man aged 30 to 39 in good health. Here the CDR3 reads CASSELYRPIDGYTF. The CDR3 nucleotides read TGTGCCAGCAGTGAACTGTACAGGCCGATTGATGGCTACACCTTC.